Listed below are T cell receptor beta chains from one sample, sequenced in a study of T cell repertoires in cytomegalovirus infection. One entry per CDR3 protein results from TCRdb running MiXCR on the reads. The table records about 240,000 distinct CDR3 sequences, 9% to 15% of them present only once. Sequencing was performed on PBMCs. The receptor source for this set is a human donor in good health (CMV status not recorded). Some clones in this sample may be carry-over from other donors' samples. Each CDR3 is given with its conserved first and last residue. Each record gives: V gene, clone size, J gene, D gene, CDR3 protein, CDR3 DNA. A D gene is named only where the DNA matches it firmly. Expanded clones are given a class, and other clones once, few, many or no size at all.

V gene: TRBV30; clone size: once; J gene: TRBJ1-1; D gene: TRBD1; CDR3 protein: CAWSLDRGSGAFF; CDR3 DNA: TGTGCCTGGAGTCTGGACAGGGGAAGCGGAGCTTTCTTT
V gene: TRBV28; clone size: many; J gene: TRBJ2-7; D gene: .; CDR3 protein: CASSLVASAREQYF; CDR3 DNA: TGTGCCAGCAGTTTGGTGGCTAGCGCTAGGGAGCAGTACTTC
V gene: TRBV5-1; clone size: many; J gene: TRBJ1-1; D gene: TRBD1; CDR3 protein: CASSQTGQGRTEAFF; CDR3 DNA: TGCGCCAGCAGCCAGACGGGACAGGGGAGAACTGAAGCTTTCTTT
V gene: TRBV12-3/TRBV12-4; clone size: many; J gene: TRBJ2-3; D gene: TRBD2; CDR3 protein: CASSSLAGSDTQYF; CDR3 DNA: TGTGCCAGCAGTTCCTTAGCGGGGTCAGATACGCAGTATTTT
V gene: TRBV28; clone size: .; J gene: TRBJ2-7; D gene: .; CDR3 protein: CASRGWGSSYEQYF; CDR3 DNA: TGTGCCAGCCGTGGGTGGGGGAGCTCCTACGAGCAGTACTTC
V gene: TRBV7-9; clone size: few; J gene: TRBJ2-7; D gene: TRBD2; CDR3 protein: CASSLSGGPEQYF; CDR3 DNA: TGTGCCAGCAGCTTAAGCGGGGGGCCCGAGCAGTACTTC
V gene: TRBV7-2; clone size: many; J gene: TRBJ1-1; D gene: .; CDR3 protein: CASSPPGSRAEAFF; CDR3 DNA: TGTGCCAGCAGCCCCCCCGGGAGCAGGGCTGAAGCTTTCTTT
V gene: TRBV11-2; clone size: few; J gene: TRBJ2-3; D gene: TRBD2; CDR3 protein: CASSLMEMSGGLGGDTQYF; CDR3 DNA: TGTGCCAGCAGCTTAATGGAAATGAGCGGGGGCCTTGGGGGAGATACGCAGTATTTT
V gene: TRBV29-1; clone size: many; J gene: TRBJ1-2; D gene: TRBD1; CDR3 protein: CSSTGGSDGYTF; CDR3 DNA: TGCAGCTCGACAGGGGGCAGCGATGGCTACACCTTC
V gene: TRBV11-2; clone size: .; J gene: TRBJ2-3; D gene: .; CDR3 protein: CASSYDGTDTDTQYF; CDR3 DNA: TGTGCCAGCAGCTACGACGGGACGGACACAGATACGCAGTATTTT
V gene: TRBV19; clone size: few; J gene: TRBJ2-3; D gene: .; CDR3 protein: CASSIGRESTDTQYF; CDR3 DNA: TGTGCCAGTAGTATAGGACGGGAGAGCACAGATACGCAGTATTTT
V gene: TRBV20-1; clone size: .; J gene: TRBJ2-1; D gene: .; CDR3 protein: CSARGPWGEDYNEQFF; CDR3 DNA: TGCAGTGCTAGAGGTCCATGGGGGGAGGACTACAATGAGCAGTTCTTC
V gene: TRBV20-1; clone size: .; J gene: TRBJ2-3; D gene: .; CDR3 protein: CSATTGAADTQYF; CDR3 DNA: TGCAGTGCTACTACGGGGGCTGCAGATACGCAGTATTTT
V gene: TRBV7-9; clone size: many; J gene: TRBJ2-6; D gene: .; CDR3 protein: CASSLRGPASGANVLTF; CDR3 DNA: TGTGCCAGCAGCTTACGGGGGCCCGCCTCTGGGGCCAACGTCCTGACTTTC
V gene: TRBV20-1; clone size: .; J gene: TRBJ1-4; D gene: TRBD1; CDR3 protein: CSAQGDSDEKLFF; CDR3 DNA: TGCAGTGCCCAGGGGGACAGTGATGAAAAACTGTTTTTT
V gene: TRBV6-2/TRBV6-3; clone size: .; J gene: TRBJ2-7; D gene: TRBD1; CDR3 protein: CASNNRETATGGRDEQYF; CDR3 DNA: TGTGCCAGCAATAACCGAGAAACGGCGACAGGGGGCCGCGACGAGCAGTACTTC
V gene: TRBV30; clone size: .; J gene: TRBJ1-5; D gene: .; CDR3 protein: CAWSVGGQPQHF; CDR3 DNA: TGTGCCTGGAGTGTAGGGGGTCAGCCCCAGCATTTT
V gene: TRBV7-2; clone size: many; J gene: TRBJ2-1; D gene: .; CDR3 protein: CASSGTITNEQFF; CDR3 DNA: TGTGCCAGCAGCGGAACTATTACCAATGAGCAGTTCTTC
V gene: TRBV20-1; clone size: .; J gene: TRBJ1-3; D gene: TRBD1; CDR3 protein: CSAASDRGPGNTIYF; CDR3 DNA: TGCAGTGCCGCGAGCGACAGGGGGCCTGGAAACACCATATATTTT
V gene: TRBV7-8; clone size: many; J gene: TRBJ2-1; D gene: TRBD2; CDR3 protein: CASSRTSGRHVVYNEQFF; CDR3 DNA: TGTGCCAGCAGCCGGACTAGCGGGAGGCATGTTGTATACAATGAGCAGTTCTTC
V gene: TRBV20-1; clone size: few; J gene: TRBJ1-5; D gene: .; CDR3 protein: CSARTRMGDQPQHF; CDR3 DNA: TGCAGTGCTCGCACAAGGATGGGGGACCAGCCCCAGCATTTT
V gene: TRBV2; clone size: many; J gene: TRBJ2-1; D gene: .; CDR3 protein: CASSEQAPNEQFF; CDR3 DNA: TGTGCCAGCAGTGAACAAGCTCCCAATGAGCAGTTCTTC
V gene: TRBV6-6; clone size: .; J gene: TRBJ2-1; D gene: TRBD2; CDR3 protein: CASSLRLAQASYNEQFF; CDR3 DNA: TGTGCCAGCAGTTTGCGACTAGCCCAGGCCTCCTACAATGAGCAGTTCTTC
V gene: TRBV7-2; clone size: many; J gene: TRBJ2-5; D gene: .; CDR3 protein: CASSPDRQETQYF; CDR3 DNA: TGTGCCAGCAGCCCAGACAGACAAGAGACCCAGTACTTC
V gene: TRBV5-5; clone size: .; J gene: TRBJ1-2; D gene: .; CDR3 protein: CASSLKPTADGYTF; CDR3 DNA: TGTGCCAGCAGCTTGAAACCGACGGCGGATGGCTACACCTTC
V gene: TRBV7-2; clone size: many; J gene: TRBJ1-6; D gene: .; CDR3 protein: CASSLSSGDNSPLHF; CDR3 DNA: TGTGCCAGCAGCTTATCCTCCGGGGATAATTCACCCCTCCACTTT
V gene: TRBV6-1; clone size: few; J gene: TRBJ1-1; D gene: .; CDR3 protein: CASHFSRDTEAFF; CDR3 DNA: TGTGCCAGCCATTTTTCGCGGGACACTGAAGCTTTCTTT
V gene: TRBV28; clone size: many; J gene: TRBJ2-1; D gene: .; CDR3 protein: CASTPRPNNEQFF; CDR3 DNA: TGTGCCAGCACCCCTCGTCCGAACAATGAGCAGTTCTTC
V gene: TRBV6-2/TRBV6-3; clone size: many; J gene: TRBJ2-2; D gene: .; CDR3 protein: CASSYVGAGELFF; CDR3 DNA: TGTGCCAGCAGTTACGTGGGGGCCGGGGAGCTGTTTTTT
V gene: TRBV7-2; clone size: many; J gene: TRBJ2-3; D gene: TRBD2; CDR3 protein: CASSSSAQRGVTDTQYF; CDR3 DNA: TGTGCCAGCAGCTCCTCGGCCCAGCGGGGGGTCACAGATACGCAGTATTTT
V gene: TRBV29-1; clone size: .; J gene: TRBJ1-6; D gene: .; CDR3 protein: CSVGEGNSPLHF; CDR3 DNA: TGCAGCGTTGGGGAGGGGAATTCACCCCTCCACTTT
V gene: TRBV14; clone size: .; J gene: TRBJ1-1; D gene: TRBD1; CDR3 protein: CASSQDTGVPGAFF; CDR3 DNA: TGTGCCAGCAGCCAAGATACAGGGGTCCCCGGAGCTTTCTTT
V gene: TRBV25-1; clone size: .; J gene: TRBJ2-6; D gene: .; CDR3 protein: CASSEFRNGANVLTF; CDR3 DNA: TGTGCCAGCAGTGAATTTCGCAATGGGGCCAACGTCCTGACTTTC
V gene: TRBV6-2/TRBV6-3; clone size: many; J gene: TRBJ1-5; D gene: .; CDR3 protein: CASSYSKSQPQHF; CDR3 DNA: TGTGCCAGCAGTTACTCGAAGAGTCAGCCCCAGCATTTT
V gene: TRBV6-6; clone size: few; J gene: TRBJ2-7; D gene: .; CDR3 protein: CASSRAELSPQYEQYF; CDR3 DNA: TGTGCCAGCAGCCGCGCCGAGCTCAGCCCCCAATACGAGCAGTACTTC
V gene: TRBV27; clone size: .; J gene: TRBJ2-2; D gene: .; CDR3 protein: CASSIYGDTGDLFF; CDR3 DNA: TGTGCCAGCAGTATCTATGGGGACACCGGGGATCTGTTTTTT
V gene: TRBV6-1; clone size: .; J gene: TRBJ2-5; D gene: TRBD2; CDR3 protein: CASSEGPGGETQYF; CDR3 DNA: TGTGCCAGCAGTGAAGGACCGGGAGGGGAGACCCAGTACTTC
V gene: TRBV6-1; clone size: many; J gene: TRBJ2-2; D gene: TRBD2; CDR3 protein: CASTSSLAVASTGELFF; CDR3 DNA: TGTGCCAGCACTTCGAGTCTAGCGGTAGCGAGTACCGGGGAGCTGTTTTTT
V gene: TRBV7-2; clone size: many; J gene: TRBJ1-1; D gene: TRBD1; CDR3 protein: CASSLSGQPNTEAFF; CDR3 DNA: TGTGCCAGCAGCTTATCGGGACAGCCGAACACTGAAGCTTTCTTT
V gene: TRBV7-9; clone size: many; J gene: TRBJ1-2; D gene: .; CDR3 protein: CASSLAGDSYGYTF; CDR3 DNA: TGTGCCAGCAGCCTGGCAGGGGATAGCTATGGCTACACCTTC
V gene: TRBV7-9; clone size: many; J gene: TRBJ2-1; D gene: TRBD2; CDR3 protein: CASSSARTRILNEQFF; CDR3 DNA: TGTGCCAGCAGCTCCGCGCGGACTAGGATCCTCAATGAGCAGTTCTTC
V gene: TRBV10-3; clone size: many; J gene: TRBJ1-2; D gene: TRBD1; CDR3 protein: CAIMGQEGNGYTF; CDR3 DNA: TGTGCCATCATGGGACAGGAAGGAAATGGCTACACCTTC
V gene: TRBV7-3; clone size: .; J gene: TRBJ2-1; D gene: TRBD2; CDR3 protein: CASSFELAGYHNEQFF; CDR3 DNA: TGTGCCAGCAGCTTCGAACTAGCGGGGTATCACAATGAGCAGTTCTTC
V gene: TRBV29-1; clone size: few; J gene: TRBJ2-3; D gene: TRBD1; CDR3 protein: CSGETGGAGTDTQYF; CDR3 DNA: TGCAGCGGAGAGACAGGGGGCGCGGGAACAGATACGCAGTATTTT
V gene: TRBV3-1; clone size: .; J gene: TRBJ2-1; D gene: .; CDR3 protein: CASSQSPLDWGGEQFF; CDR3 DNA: TGTGCCAGCAGCCAGAGCCCCCTCGATTGGGGCGGTGAGCAGTTCTTC
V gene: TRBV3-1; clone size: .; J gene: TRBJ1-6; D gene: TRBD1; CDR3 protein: CASSQTPRTGGSPLHF; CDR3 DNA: TGTGCCAGCAGCCAAACCCCGCGGACAGGGGGATCACCCCTCCACTTT
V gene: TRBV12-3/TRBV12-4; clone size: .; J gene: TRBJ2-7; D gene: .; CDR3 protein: CASSLTTGREQYF; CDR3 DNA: TGTGCCAGCAGTTTAACTACAGGGAGGGAGCAGTACTTC
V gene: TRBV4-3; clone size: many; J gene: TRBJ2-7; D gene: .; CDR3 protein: CASSPTGTASPYEQYF; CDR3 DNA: TGCGCCAGCAGCCCCACTGGAACAGCTTCACCCTACGAGCAGTACTTC
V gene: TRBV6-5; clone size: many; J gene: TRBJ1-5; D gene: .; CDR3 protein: CASSYGGNSNQPQHF; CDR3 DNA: TGTGCCAGCAGTTACGGGGGGAATAGCAATCAGCCCCAGCATTTT
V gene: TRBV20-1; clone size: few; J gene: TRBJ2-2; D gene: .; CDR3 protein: CSASPAGDTGELFF; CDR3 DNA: TGCAGTGCTAGCCCTGCCGGAGACACCGGGGAGCTGTTTTTT
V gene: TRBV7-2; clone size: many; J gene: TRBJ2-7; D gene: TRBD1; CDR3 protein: CASSPQGAGEQYF; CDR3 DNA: TGTGCCAGCAGCCCACAGGGGGCAGGGGAGCAGTACTTC
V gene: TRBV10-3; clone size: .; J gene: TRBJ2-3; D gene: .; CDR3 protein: CAISENRASTDTQYF; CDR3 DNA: TGTGCCATCAGTGAGAACAGGGCCAGCACAGATACGCAGTATTTT